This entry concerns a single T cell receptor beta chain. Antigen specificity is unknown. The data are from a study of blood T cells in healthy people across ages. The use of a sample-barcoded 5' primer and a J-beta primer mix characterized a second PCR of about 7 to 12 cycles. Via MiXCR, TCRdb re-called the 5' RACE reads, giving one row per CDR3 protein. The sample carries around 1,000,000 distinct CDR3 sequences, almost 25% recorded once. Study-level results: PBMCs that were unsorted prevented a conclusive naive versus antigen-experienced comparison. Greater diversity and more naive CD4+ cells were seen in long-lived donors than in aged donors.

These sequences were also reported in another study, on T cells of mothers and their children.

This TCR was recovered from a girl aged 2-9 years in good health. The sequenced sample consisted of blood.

The CDR3 region is CASSLRDERHF. The CDR3 coding sequence is TGTGCCAGCAGTTTACGGGACGAGAGGCATTTT. This rearrangement joins TRBV12-3 or TRBV12-4 to TRBJ1-5; tentatively, D is TRBD1 (5 bases). This CDR3 has 11 residues. Trimming cost V 2 bases and J 15 bases, with 11 bases left between them.